These 19 T cell receptor beta chains originate from one sample sequenced in a study of T cells in Graves' hyperthyroidism and ophthalmopathy. Template material for amplifying TCR beta CDR3 regions consisted of RNA transcripts. The TCR CDR3 first-round RT-PCR relied on the HTBI primer set. In TCRdb, the multiplex PCR reads were re-called with MiXCR into one record per CDR3 protein. This sample has about 130,000 distinct CDR3 sequences, with about 20% found just once. The specimen sequenced was blood. These receptors were collected from a woman in her forties or fifties with Graves' hyperthyroidism that later progressed to Graves' ophthalmopathy.

This clonotype was recorded at least ten times. V and J are TRBV28 and TRBJ1-1; D ambiguous. Germline V gene sequence: CDR1 MDHEN, CDR2 SYDVKM. The V end was cut by 9 bases, the J end by 1 base, with 21 bases between. The CDR3 is 16 amino acids. The CDR3: CASNYGYGWENTEAFF. CDR3 nucleotides: TGTGCCAGTAACTATGGGTATGGATGGGAGAACACTGAAGCTTTCTTT.

The sample holds a few counts of this clonotype. The chain's CDR3 is CSANKTIYRHQNSYEQYF. Written as DNA, the CDR3 is TGCAGTGCAAACAAGACTATTTACCGTCACCAAAACTCCTACGAGCAGTACTTC. This chain joins TRBV20-1 and TRBJ2-7; tentatively, D is TRBD2 (5 bases). V gave up 6 bases and J gave up 0 bases, with 27 bases separating them. The length of the CDR3 is 18 residues. Germline V gene data show CDR1 as DFQATT and CDR2 as SNEGSKA (reference sequence).

This clonotype has a count of ten or more. CDR3 sequence (DNA): TGTGCCAGCTCACCGCCGGAGGGGTCGAGGGGCTACACCTTC. Residues: CASSPPEGSRGYTF. The chain carries TRBV18 and TRBJ1-2, with D maybe TRBD1 (5 bases). The V and J ends lost 3 bases and 8 bases respectively, with 16 bases between them. Germline lookup yields CDR1 KGHSH and CDR2 LQKENI. The CDR3 extends over 14 amino acids.

Remarks on this clonotype: This may come from a read error, since a much larger clone is one base off. This chain uses TRBV7-2 with TRBJ2-3; tentatively, D is TRBD2 (5 bases). The CDR3 is 14 amino acids. Germline V gene sequence: CDR1 SGHTA, CDR2 FQGNSA. Trimming stripped 2 bases from V and 5 bases from J, with 11 bases between. DNA of the CDR3: TGTGCCAGCAGCTTATTCGGGAAGATAGATACGCAGTATTTT. Protein: CASSLFGKIDTQYF.

This clonotype was detected many times. V gene TRBV7-8 combines with J gene TRBJ1-5, with D hard to call. V dropped 1 base and J dropped 2 bases, with 6 bases sitting between them. This CDR3 region has 14 residues. Germline values: CDR1 SGHVS, CDR2 FQNEAQ. The CDR3 nucleotides read TGTGCCAGCAGCTTAGGCGCTGGCAATCAGCCCCAGCATTTT. As protein: CASSLGAGNQPQHF.

The chain links TRBV12-3 or TRBV12-4 to TRBJ2-3, with unresolved D. Deletions cut 8 bases from V and 6 bases from J, with 18 bases between. The CDR3 consists of 14 residues. The CDR3 spells CASGRAFGMDTQYF. The DNA for the CDR3 is TGTGCCAGCGGACGGGCCTTTGGGATGGATACGCAGTATTTT.

This clonotype showed up just a few times. The V and J genes are TRBV2 and TRBJ1-1; weak D call: TRBD1 (6 bases). CDR3 length equals 11 residues. Trimming took off 7 bases at V and 11 bases at J, with 14 bases between the two ends. Germline V gives CDR1 SNHLY, CDR2 FYNNEI. As DNA, the CDR3 is TGTGCCAGCACCCAAGGGGGGGGGGCTTTCTTT. Its protein product is CASTQGGGAFF.

This clonotype was seen ten or more times. The V call is TRBV28, the J call TRBJ1-1; possible D gene TRBD1, 5 bases. V was pared by 5 bases and J by 4 bases, with 20 bases between. Germline V gene data show CDR1 as MDHEN and CDR2 as SYDVKM. The CDR3 runs to 16 residues. The CDR3 here is CASSHPGQQLSTEAFF. The CDR3 DNA is TGTGCCAGCAGTCACCCGGGGCAGCAGTTGAGCACTGAAGCTTTCTTT.

The chain carries TRBV2 and TRBJ2-1; 11 bases fit TRBD2. V dropped 5 bases and J dropped 4; count of bases not matched to a gene: 7. The CDR3 is 16 residues long. CDR1 and CDR2 (germline): SNHLY, FYNNEI. The CDR3 is CASSREGTSGYNEQFF. The DNA for the CDR3 is TGTGCCAGCAGTCGGGAGGGGACTAGCGGATACAATGAGCAGTTCTTC.

This clonotype came up many times. V gene TRBV28 combines with J gene TRBJ1-2; D might be TRBD1 (5 bases). The germline V gene has CDR1 MDHEN and CDR2 SYDVKM. This CDR3 has 14 amino acids. V was pared by 5 bases and J by 3 bases, with 13 bases between. The DNA for the CDR3 is TGTGCCAGCAGTAGCTCAGGGATTGACTATGGCTACACCTTC. Translating gives CASSSSGIDYGYTF.

This chain uses TRBV18 with TRBJ2-7; 7 bases align to TRBD2. The CDR3 covers 15 residues. Germline CDR1 is KGHSH and CDR2 is LQKENI. V shed 3 bases and J 9 bases; nucleotides not matched to a gene: 14. CDR3 nucleotides: TGTGCCAGCTCACCCGGGTGGCTAGCGGACGGGGGGCAGTACTTC. Translation: CASSPGWLADGGQYF.

This clonotype occurred many times. The V call is TRBV28, the J call TRBJ2-1; 8 bases fit TRBD2. Germline trimming cut 4 bases from V and 5 bases from J; bases unmatched to any gene: 13. The CDR3 is made up of 17 amino acids. Looked up from germline, CDR1 is MDHEN and CDR2 is SYDVKM. The CDR3 DNA reads as TGTGCCAGCAGTTCCCCCCGGGGGGGGAGACGCCACAATGAGCAGTTCTTC. Its translation is CASSSPRGGRRHNEQFF.

This clonotype was observed a handful of times. This sequence joins TRBV19 and TRBJ1-2; 10 bases fit TRBD1. The trim removed 6 bases at V and 3 bases at J, leaving 7 bases unmatched. This CDR3 has 15 residues. Germline values: CDR1 LNHDA, CDR2 SQIVND (reference sequence). The CDR3 sequence is CASSRRTGGDYGYTF. The CDR3 bases are TGTGCCAGTAGCCGGAGGACAGGGGGGGACTATGGCTACACCTTC.

Concerning this clonotype: Given a much more abundant clone one base away, this may be a read error. This chain joins TRBV9 and TRBJ2-1; a weak D match, TRBD2 (6 bases). The assigned J gene may be wrong: the sequence end matches TRBJ2-7 better. The CDR3 has 16 amino acids. Germline lookup yields CDR1 SGDLS and CDR2 YYNGEE. The CDR3, as DNA: TGTGCCAGCAGCGGTAGCGGACTCAGCTCCTACAATGAGCAGTACTTC. It encodes CASSGSGLSSYNEQYF.

This clonotype was counted ten times or more. The chain employs TRBV6-5 and TRBJ1-1; perhaps TRBD1 as D (5 bases). This CDR3 has 16 residues. Trimming removed 0 bases from V and 1 base from J, with 12 bases in between. CDR1 is MNHEY and CDR2 is SVGAGI in the germline V gene. CDR3 DNA sequence: TGTGCCAGCAGTTACTCGAGGGGAACAGGGAACACTGAAGCTTTCTTT. This translates into CASSYSRGTGNTEAFF.

This chain links TRBV7-8 with TRBJ1-6; 7 positions agree with TRBD1. The CDR3 has 14 residues. The V gene end was trimmed by 8 bases and the J gene end by 6 bases; junction bases not matched to a gene: 7. Germline V gene sequence: CDR1 SGHVS, CDR2 FQNEAQ. DNA of the CDR3: TGTGCCAGCGGTACACAGGGGAGTAATTCACCCCTCCACTTT. Protein product: CASGTQGSNSPLHF.

The chain is built from TRBV7-2 and TRBJ2-3, with 13 bases aligning to TRBD2. V dropped 3 bases and J dropped 2; count of bases not matched to a gene: 5. This CDR3 spans 17 amino acids. Germline values: CDR1 SGHTA, CDR2 FQGNSA. The CDR3 DNA follows: TGTGCCAGCAGCTTCCCGGGACTAGCGGGGCACACAGATACGCAGTATTTT. Its translation is CASSFPGLAGHTDTQYF.

This clonotype was seen ten or more times. J is TRBJ1-2 and V is TRBV18; D is unresolved. This CDR3 is 12 amino acids long. V lost 6 bases and J 8 bases, leaving 13 bases between the germline ends. Germline values: CDR1 KGHSH, CDR2 LQKENI. The DNA of the CDR3 is TGTGCCAGCTCGCTCGAGGGAGGCGGCTACACCTTC. The encoded protein is CASSLEGGGYTF.

With respect to this clonotype: With a much larger clone just one base away, this may be a read error. The CDR3 is CASSPDVGTEDTIYF. DNA of the CDR3: TGTGCCAGCAGTCCCGACGTGGGGACTGAAGACACCATATATTTT. The chain joins TRBV12-3 or TRBV12-4 to TRBJ1-3; possibly TRBD1 for D (5 bases). CDR3 length: 15 amino acids. Trimming took off 5 bases at V and 8 bases at J, with 19 bases between the two ends.